The entry below describes one TCR beta chain. The antigen it recognizes is unknown. Base qualities were left out, and no much larger clone turns up one base away. This entry is derived from a study of chemoradiotherapy in HPV16-positive cancers (dated by TCRdb to 2022 to 2024). About the full investigation: Using functional T-cell assays on cells from a couple of HPV16-positive patients, the researchers defined candidate HPV-specific T-cell clones and common TCR motifs. The study asked whether T-cell immunity to the HPV oncoproteins E6 and E7 changes during chemoradiotherapy and whether this immunity affects survival. The candidate HPV-specific TCRs and motifs were subsequently tracked in TCR repertoires obtained from roughly 85 patients with HPV-related cancers. General study outcomes and caveats: Expansion of candidate HPV-specific clones and E7-related TCR motifs was observed in the tumor microenvironment during treatment, whereas no such expansion was observed for non-HPV-specific T cells. Among HPV16-positive patients, expansion of HPV-responsive T cells during chemoradiotherapy was associated with better recurrence-free survival. Only a couple of HPV16-positive patients were used to derive the functional definition of HPV-specific T cells, and the survival association was reported for HPV16-positive patients.

Reading from cysteine to phenylalanine, the CDR3 counts 14 amino acids. Only CDR3 DNA is held: 42 bases, read in frame from base 1. The germline V and J ends show losses of 7 bases and 2 bases respectively, and no gene match explains 6 bases of the junction. CDR1 MNHEY and CDR2 SMNVEV were looked up in the germline V gene (reference sequence). The library was obtained by the immunoSEQ multiplex PCR assay. This immuneACCESS table, as held by TCRdb, lists in-frame sequences with V and J called but not all clones. Of the missing ones, under half trace to an unresolved V gene in checked studies; the others have no known cause. The sample profile shows 4,500 to 7,000 clones; around 90% of them were found once. The ten largest clonotypes hold about a quarter of the sample. Repertoires were sampled repeatedly over the course of chemoradiotherapy so that clonal expansion in the tumor microenvironment could be followed.

The V and J segments used are TRBV27 and TRBJ2-3, with 7 middle bases fitting TRBD2. This TCR came from a human donor with HPV-associated anogenital cancer. Sequenced here: blood, sampled from a patient who underwent chemoradiotherapy. CDR3 region: CASKIAGFTDTQYF. The sequenced DNA: TGTGCCAGCAAGATAGCGGGCTTCACAGATACGCAGTATTTT.